The clone carrying this TCR beta chain came up a few times. The antigen is undetermined. The data were obtained in a study of cytomegalovirus exposure and HLA in healthy donors. Findings and limits, study-wide: A missense DCLRE1C variant was associated with V- and J-gene trimming of TCR beta chains in a later analysis, and an independent cohort replicated the association. In most subjects, TCR beta sequences reportedly gave accurate predictions of HLA-A and HLA-B alleles.

This PCR relied on a set of 60 Vbeta primers and 13 Jbeta primers. Profiled with immunoSEQ multiplex PCR; TCRdb holds only in-frame clones, not every one. The sample lists hundreds of thousands of clones; over 75% were seen once. This receptor was identified in a boy younger than 18 in good health and CMV-seronegative. Input material: PBMCs.

CDR3 in DNA: TGTGCCATCAGTGAGCGAAAACCGGGACAGGGGGATGCTTTCTTT. This sequence encodes CAISERKPGQGDAFF. The chain joins TRBV10-3 to TRBJ1-1; TRBD1 matches at 11 bases. The CDR3 runs to 15 residues. J was trimmed by 11 bases and V by 2 bases; bases with no gene match: 10. Germline CDR1 is ENHRY and CDR2 is SYGVKD.